The entry that follows covers one TCR beta chain sequence. Antigen specificity is unknown. Germline V gene lookup returns CDR1 PRHDT and CDR2 FYEKMQ (reference sequence). This CDR3 is built from 15 residues. V was clipped by 5 bases and J by 5 bases; unmatched bases: 10. Both 60 Vbeta primers and 13 Jbeta primers went into the PCR. Sequencing used immunoSEQ multiplex PCR; TCRdb keeps in-frame clones, though not all of them. The sample includes 150,000 to 200,000 clones, about 80% of them seen just once. This sample was included in a study of cytomegalovirus exposure and HLA in healthy donors. On the study more broadly: 81% of around 390 genotyped donors fell in the Caucasian-associated ancestry cluster. Study-wide points: Later analysis identified several of the most significant clusters that appeared linked to common viral pathogens.

The sequence derives from a boy younger than 18 in good health and CMV-seronegative. Sample: PBMCs. The chain carries TRBV13 and TRBJ2-7; 9 bases match TRBD1. The CDR3 DNA is TGTGCCAGCAGCGTCCGAAGGACAGGGGCGGACGAGCAGTACTTC. Protein: CASSVRRTGADEQYF.